This entry lists 6 T cell receptor beta chains sequenced from one sample in a study of monozygotic twins with inflammatory bowel disease. TCRdb re-called the 5' RACE reads and catalogs CDR3 proteins one per entry, DNA excluded. This sample's table has approximately 400,000 distinct CDR3 sequences. Sequencing was carried out using blood. These TCRs come from a human donor with ulcerative colitis or Crohn's disease, or a healthy co-twin of an affected twin (not recorded which).

The V gene is TRBV7-2, the J gene TRBJ2-7; absent DNA, TCRdb's TRBD1 call cannot be checked. This CDR3 region has 14 residues. From germline, CDR1 is SGHTA and CDR2 FQGNSA. This chain's CDR3 is CASRERAGTYEQYF.

V usage is TRBV4-2 and J usage is TRBJ2-3; TCRdb's D call of TRBD2 is untestable without DNA. This CDR3 is built from 14 residues. The germline CDR1 and CDR2 sequences are LGHNA and YNFKEQ. Here the CDR3 reads CASSQGGRADTQYF.

The CDR3 here is CASRTIHTNTGELFF. The chain uses TRBV6-1 and TRBJ2-2. Germline values: CDR1 MNHNS, CDR2 SASEGT. The CDR3 is 15 residues long.

The chain has TRBV7-2 and TRBJ1-1. The CDR3 consists of 14 residues. Germline V gives CDR1 SGHTA, CDR2 FQGNSA. CDR3 region: CASSLGVALSGAFF.

The chain couples TRBV28 to TRBJ2-7; TCRdb indicates TRBD2, and absent DNA this call remains unverified. There are 14 residues in the CDR3. Germline loops: CDR1 MDHEN, CDR2 SYDVKM. CDR3 sequence reads: CASSLSRVGYEQYF.

The gene calls are TRBV5-1 and TRBJ1-4; TCRdb outputs TRBD1, but without DNA this stays unchecked. Germline CDR1 and CDR2: SGHRS and YFSETQ. The CDR3 is 17 amino acids. This chain's CDR3 is CASSLAATPSIYEKLFF.